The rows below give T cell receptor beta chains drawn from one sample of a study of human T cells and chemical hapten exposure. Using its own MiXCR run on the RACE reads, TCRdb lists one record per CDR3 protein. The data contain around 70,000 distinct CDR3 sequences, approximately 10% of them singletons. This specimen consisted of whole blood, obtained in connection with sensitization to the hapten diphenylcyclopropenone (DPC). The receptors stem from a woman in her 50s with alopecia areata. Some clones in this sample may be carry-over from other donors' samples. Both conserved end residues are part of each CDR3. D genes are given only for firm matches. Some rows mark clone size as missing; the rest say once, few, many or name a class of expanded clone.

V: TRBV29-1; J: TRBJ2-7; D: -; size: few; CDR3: CSAGPIAEGEQYF; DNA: TGCAGCGCTGGCCCCATAGCCGAGGGCGAGCAGTACTTC
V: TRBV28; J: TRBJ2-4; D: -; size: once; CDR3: CASAKNIQYF; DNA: TGTGCCAGCGCCAAAAACATTCAGTACTTC
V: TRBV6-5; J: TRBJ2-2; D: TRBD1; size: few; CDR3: CASSYDMNRDSTGELFF; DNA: TGTGCCAGCAGTTACGACATGAACCGGGACAGCACCGGGGAGCTGTTTTTT
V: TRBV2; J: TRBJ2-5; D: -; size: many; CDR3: CASSPQGGQQETQYF; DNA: TGTGCCAGCAGTCCCCAAGGAGGGCAGCAAGAGACCCAGTACTTC
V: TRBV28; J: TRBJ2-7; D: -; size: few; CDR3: CASSSPDRRYEQYF; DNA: TGTGCCAGCAGTTCACCGGACCGCCGCTACGAGCAGTACTTC
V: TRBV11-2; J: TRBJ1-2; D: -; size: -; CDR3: CASSFGGRGTLRNNYGYTF; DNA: TGTGCCAGCAGCTTCGGAGGGAGGGGGACACTTCGAAATAACTATGGCTACACCTTC
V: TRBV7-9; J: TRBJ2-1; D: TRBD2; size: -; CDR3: CASTLGLADHNEQFF; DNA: TGTGCCAGCACACTGGGACTAGCGGATCACAATGAGCAGTTCTTC
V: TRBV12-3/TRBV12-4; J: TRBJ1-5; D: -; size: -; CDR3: CASSLDVSQPQHF; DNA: TGTGCCAGCAGTTTAGATGTGAGCCAGCCCCAGCATTTT
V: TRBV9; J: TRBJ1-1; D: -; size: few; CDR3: CASSVAPNTEAFF; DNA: TGTGCCAGCAGCGTAGCTCCGAACACTGAAGCTTTCTTT
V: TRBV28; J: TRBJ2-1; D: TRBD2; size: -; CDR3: CASSSPGLARRNEQFF; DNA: TGTGCCAGCAGTTCCCCGGGACTAGCGCGACGCAATGAGCAGTTCTTC
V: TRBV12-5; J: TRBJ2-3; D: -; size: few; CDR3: CASGLARVSTDTQYF; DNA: TGTGCTAGTGGTTTGGCCCGGGTTAGCACAGATACGCAGTATTTT
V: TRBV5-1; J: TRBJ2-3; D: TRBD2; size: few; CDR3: CASSSGAGGRDTQYF; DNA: TGCGCCAGCAGCTCCGGAGCGGGAGGAAGGGATACGCAGTATTTT
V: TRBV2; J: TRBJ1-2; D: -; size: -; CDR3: CASRGFGYGYTF; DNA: TGTGCCAGCAGAGGATTTGGCTATGGCTACACCTTC
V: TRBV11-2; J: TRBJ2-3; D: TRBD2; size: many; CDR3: CASSYSGGFADTQYF; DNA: TGTGCCAGCAGCTATAGCGGGGGTTTCGCAGATACGCAGTATTTT
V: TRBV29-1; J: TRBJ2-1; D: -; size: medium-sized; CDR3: CSAEGQLVYNEQFF; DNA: TGCAGCGCTGAAGGACAGTTGGTTTACAATGAGCAGTTCTTC
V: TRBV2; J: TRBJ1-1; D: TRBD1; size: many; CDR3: CASSRQGDSSTEAFF; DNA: TGTGCCAGCAGCCGACAGGGGGACTCCTCGACTGAAGCTTTCTTT
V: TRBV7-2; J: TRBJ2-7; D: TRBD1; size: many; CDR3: CASSRTQGRTYEQYF; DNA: TGTGCCAGCAGCCGAACACAGGGGAGAACCTACGAGCAGTACTTC